This T cell receptor (beta chain) was recorded in a study of T-cell reconstitution after alpha-beta-depleted transplantation in children. Findings of the study overall: Recipient T cells and thymic progenitors that survived gave rise to the high TCRbeta diversity observed at day 60 in some patients. At one year after transplant, newly produced T cells mostly accounted for T-cell counts and diversity. Approximately two months post-transplant, alpha-beta T cells reportedly originated from several hundred expanded graft clones.

V was clipped by 4 bases and J by 2 bases; unmatched bases: 5. CDR1 is SQVTM, CDR2 ANQGSEA, per germline. The length of the CDR3 is 14 residues. This clonotype was seen repeatedly, ten times or more. The antigen remains unidentified. Unique molecular identifiers were incorporated during preparation of the TCRbeta library. One entry per CDR3 protein, called by TCRdb with MiXCR from the PCR reads. The table shows about 300,000 distinct CDR3 sequences, with about 9.4% occurring only once. The input for sequencing was PBMCs, taken before TCRalphabeta/CD19-depleted stem cell transplant. The chain has TRBV29-1 and TRBJ2-3, with TRBD1 identical over 8 bases. The TCR originated in a boy in the first two years of life with acute myeloid leukemia, due to receive a stem cell transplant. The CDR3 region has the DNA TGCAGCGTTGTAGGGGACAGGTCCACAGATACGCAGTATTTT. Translated: CSVVGDRSTDTQYF.